The 11 T cell receptor beta chains below were found in one sample sequenced in a study of blood T cell repertoires in COVID-19. Measured with immunoSEQ multiplex PCR; TCRdb has only the in-frame clones, and not every one. The repertoire holds 250,000 to 350,000 clones, roughly 90% seen once, with about 1.1% in the top ten. Sequenced: PBMCs or T cells enriched from blood (not recorded which). The receptors shown here come from a woman between 25 and 40 years old who had recovered from COVID-19.

CDR3 sequence: CASSGVESGYTF. In DNA, the CDR3 is TGTGCCAGCAGCGGAGTAGAGTCTGGCTACACCTTC. This sequence joins TRBV6-6 and TRBJ1-2; no clear D. This CDR3 comprises 12 residues. The germline V and J ends were trimmed by 6 bases and 7 bases, with 12 bases remaining between them. Germline CDR1 is MNHNY and CDR2 is SVGAGI (reference sequence).

The rearrangement uses TRBV10-2 and TRBJ2-1, with TRBD2 matching 10 bases. From germline, CDR1 is WSHSY and CDR2 SAAADI. This CDR3 has 16 amino acids. With V trimmed by 2 bases and J by 4 bases, 5 bases remained unmatched. DNA of the CDR3: TGCGCCAGCAGTGAGACACTAGCGGGAACTTACAATGAGCAGTTCTTC. Amino acids: CASSETLAGTYNEQFF.

This clone was detected only once. The chain has TRBV4-3 and TRBJ1-2, with 9 bases aligning to TRBD1. CDR3 length equals 15 residues. V lost 4 bases, J lost 5 bases, and 8 bases stayed unmatched. Germline values: CDR1 LGHNA, CDR2 YSLEER. CDR3 DNA sequence: TGCGCCAGCAGCCCAGGGACAGGGATCGTTTATGGCTACACCTTC. Protein: CASSPGTGIVYGYTF.

The chain is built from TRBV3-1 (or the pseudogene TRBV3-2) and TRBJ1-5; D perhaps matches TRBD1 (5 bases). Germline V gene sequence: CDR1 LGHDT, CDR2 YNNKEL (reference sequence). Trimming removed 0 bases at V and 4 bases at J, with 16 bases between. CDR3 length equals 17 residues. The CDR3 loop is CASSQDWGGQGNQPQHF. For the CDR3, the DNA is TGTGCCAGCAGCCAAGATTGGGGAGGGCAGGGAAATCAGCCCCAGCATTTT.

J is TRBJ2-2 and V is TRBV18, with a tentative D call TRBD2 (6 bases). The V and J ends lost 0 bases and 2 bases respectively, with 19 bases between them. Looked up from germline, CDR1 is KGHSH and CDR2 is LQKENI. This CDR3 is built from 19 residues. CDR3 DNA: TGTGCCAGCTCACCACCGACCGGGACTTCGGGTTACAACACCGGGGAGCTGTTTTTT. This encodes CASSPPTGTSGYNTGELFF.

V usage is TRBV5-1 and J usage is TRBJ1-6, with TRBD1 identical over 9 bases. Germline CDR1 and CDR2: SGHRS and YFSETQ. The CDR3 consists of 19 residues. V shed 3 bases, J shed 9 bases, and the junction held 19 bases outside the gene matches. CDR3 in amino acids: CASSSRPRGIGTGLSPLHF. The CDR3 DNA follows: TGCGCCAGCAGCTCCAGACCCCGTGGGATTGGGACAGGGCTTTCACCCCTCCACTTT.

The chain employs TRBV20-1 and TRBJ2-3; 9 nucleotides align to TRBD2. CDR1 and CDR2 (germline): DFQATT, SNEGSKA (reference sequence). The V gene end was trimmed by 3 bases and the J gene end by 0 bases; junction bases not matched to a gene: 7. The CDR3 extends over 16 amino acids. The CDR3 DNA is TGCAGTGCTAGTCTCCCGACTAGCGGTAGCACAGATACGCAGTATTTT. Its protein product is CSASLPTSGSTDTQYF.

The chain uses TRBV19 and TRBJ2-1; 7 positions agree with TRBD2. The V gene's germline CDR1 is LNHDA and CDR2 SQIVND (reference sequence). The V and J ends lost 2 bases and 5 bases, in that order; junction bases with no gene match: 6. The CDR3 loop spans 15 amino acids. CDR3 sequence: CASSIQLALNNEQFF. The CDR3 region has the DNA TGTGCCAGTAGTATACAACTAGCGTTGAACAATGAGCAGTTCTTC.

The V and J genes are TRBV10-1 and TRBJ2-6; D is ambiguous. The length of the CDR3 is 13 residues. Trimming took off 5 bases at V and 2 bases at J, with 4 bases between the two ends. Looked up from germline, CDR1 is WNHNN and CDR2 is SYGVQD (reference sequence). The chain's CDR3 is CASSSPGANVLTF. DNA for the CDR3: TGCGCCAGCAGTAGCCCTGGGGCCAACGTCCTGACTTTC.

The V and J genes are TRBV10-3 and TRBJ2-5; 9 bases fit TRBD2. The ends lost 3 bases at V and 3 bases at J; junction bases unmatched: 14. The V gene's germline CDR1 is ENHRY and CDR2 SYGVKD. The CDR3 runs to 18 residues. CDR3 region: CAISELVEASGIEETQYF. The CDR3 DNA follows: TGTGCCATCAGTGAATTAGTGGAAGCTAGCGGGATTGAAGAGACCCAGTACTTC.

The genes are TRBV27 and TRBJ1-4, with D perhaps matching TRBD1 (5 bases). The V gene lost 3 bases and the J gene lost 5 bases, with 10 bases spanning the gap. Germline CDR1 and CDR2: MNHEY and SMNVEV (reference sequence). CDR3 length: 14 amino acids. The CDR3 DNA is TGTGCCAGCAGTTTCGGGGGGTGGAATGAAAAACTGTTTTTT. This codes for CASSFGGWNEKLFF.